The entry that follows covers one T cell receptor beta chain sequence. This CDR3 spans 14 amino acids. Germline-derived CDR1 and CDR2 are SGHRS and YFSETQ. The V end was cut by 0 bases, the J end by 0 bases, with 7 bases between. The sample belongs to a study of shared clonotypes between healthy human individuals. Here immunoSEQ multiplex PCR was the method, and the copy in TCRdb shows in-frame clones only, minus some. The table lists around 2,000,000 clones, over 85% of them singletons. Sequenced material: naive CD4+ T cells sorted from blood. Subset described: CD45RA+ positively selected. The genes are TRBV5-1 and TRBJ2-7; unclear D gene. This TCR came from a man younger than 35 in good health. CDR3 nucleotides: TGCGCCAGCAGCTTGGCTATCACCTCCTACGAGCAGTACTTC. Its translation: CASSLAITSYEQYF.